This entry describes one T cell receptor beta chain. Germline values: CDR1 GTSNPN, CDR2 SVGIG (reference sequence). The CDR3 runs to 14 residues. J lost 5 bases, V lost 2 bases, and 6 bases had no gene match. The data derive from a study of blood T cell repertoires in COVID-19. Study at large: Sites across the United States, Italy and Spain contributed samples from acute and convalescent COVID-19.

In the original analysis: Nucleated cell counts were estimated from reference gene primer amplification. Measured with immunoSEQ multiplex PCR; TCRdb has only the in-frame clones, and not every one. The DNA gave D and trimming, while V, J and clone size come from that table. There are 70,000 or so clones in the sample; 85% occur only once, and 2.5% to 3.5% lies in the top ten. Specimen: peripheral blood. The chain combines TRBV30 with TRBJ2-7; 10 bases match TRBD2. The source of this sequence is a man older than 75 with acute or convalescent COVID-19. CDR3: CAWSPGLANNEQYF. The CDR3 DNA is TGTGCCTGGAGTCCGGGACTAGCGAATAACGAGCAGTACTTC.